Shown below are 15 T cell receptor beta chains from a single sample sequenced in a study of shared clonotypes between healthy human individuals. The protocol was immunoSEQ multiplex PCR, while the TCRdb copy is restricted to in-frame clones and leaves out a portion. The data contain about 2.5 million clones, about 90% of them singletons. The sample was naive CD4+ T cells from PBMCs. Subset noted: CD45RA+ positively selected. The origin of the receptors is a young man in good health. Some clones in this sample may be carry-over from other donors' samples.

The chain uses TRBV30 and TRBJ2-1; 11 bases fit TRBD2. V trimming: 2 bases; J trimming: 6 bases; junction bases outside the gene matches: 12. Germline-derived CDR1 and CDR2 are GTSNPN and SVGIG (reference sequence). CDR3 size: 17 residues. CDR3 DNA sequence: TGTGCCTGGAGTCGCCGGACCTCACTAGCGGGAGTCAATGAGCAGTTCTTC. As protein: CAWSRRTSLAGVNEQFF.

Notes on this clone: The same CDR3 can be traced to other DNA sequences in this sample. V usage is TRBV4-1 and J usage is TRBJ2-7; TRBD1 agrees at 7 bases. The CDR3 totals 14 residues. The junction had 3 bases not matched to a gene; V was cut back by 2 bases and J by 2 bases. Germline V gives CDR1 MGHRA, CDR2 YSYEKL. CDR3: CASSQRQGTYEQYF. The CDR3 region has the DNA TGCGCCAGCAGCCAAAGACAGGGAACCTACGAGCAGTACTTC.

Comment on this clone: In the same sample, other DNA sequences code for this CDR3. The chain uses TRBV5-1 and TRBJ2-5, with D hard to call. This CDR3 is 14 amino acids long. The germline V gene encodes CDR1 SGHRS and CDR2 YFSETQ. Between the trimmed V and J ends, which lost 0 bases and 0 bases, there was a span of 6 bases. CDR3 sequence: CASSLVADQETQYF. The CDR3 DNA is TGCGCCAGCAGCTTGGTAGCAGACCAAGAGACCCAGTACTTC.

In this sample, this clone turned up once. The same CDR3 is also encoded by other DNA sequences in this sample. V and J are TRBV5-1 and TRBJ2-5, with D tentatively TRBD1 (6 bases). Trimming left V 0 bases short and J 2 bases short, with 8 bases between. CDR1 is SGHRS and CDR2 is YFSETQ in the germline V gene. The CDR3 length is 14 residues. The CDR3 loop reads CASSLADRQETQYF. The DNA of the CDR3 is TGCGCCAGCAGCTTGGCTGACAGGCAAGAGACCCAGTACTTC.

This chain connects TRBV2 to TRBJ1-5; possible D gene TRBD1, 5 bases. Trimming removed 7 bases from V and 7 bases from J, with 17 bases in between. The CDR3 runs to 14 residues. CDR1 and CDR2 from the germline V gene are SNHLY and FYNNEI. This CDR3 is CASTMTAPGQPQHF. CDR3 coding DNA: TGTGCCAGCACCATGACAGCGCCTGGCCAGCCCCAGCATTTT.

This chain joins TRBV30 and TRBJ2-5, with 11 bases matching TRBD2. V lost 6 bases to trimming and J lost 3 bases; unmatched junction nucleotides: 9. Germline lookup yields CDR1 GTSNPN and CDR2 SVGIG (reference sequence). This CDR3 is built from 15 residues. This chain's CDR3 is CACKPGLAVKETQYF. In DNA, the CDR3 is TGTGCCTGTAAGCCGGGACTAGCGGTAAAAGAGACCCAGTACTTC.

The chain couples TRBV28 to TRBJ2-6; D is uncertain. Germline assignment: CDR1 MDHEN and CDR2 SYDVKM. Trimming shortened V by 7 bases and J by 1 base, and 8 bases separated the two germline ends. The CDR3 has 14 amino acids. In DNA, the CDR3 is TGTGCCAGCATAGAGACATCTGGGGCCAACGTCCTGACTTTC. Its protein product is CASIETSGANVLTF.

A single count supports this clone. The gene calls are TRBV6-5 and TRBJ2-3; 9 nucleotides match TRBD1. The CDR3 contains 14 residues. CDR1 is MNHEY and CDR2 is SVGAGI in the germline V gene. V trimming: 6 bases; J trimming: 4 bases; junction bases outside the gene matches: 5. CDR3 sequence (DNA): TGTGCCAGCAGACCGGGACAGGGCCCAGATACGCAGTATTTT. This gives the protein CASRPGQGPDTQYF.

The chain recombines TRBV6-5 with TRBJ2-7; D perhaps matches TRBD1 (6 bases). V lost 6 bases and J lost 2, with 14 bases in between. Germline V gene lookup returns CDR1 MNHEY and CDR2 SVGAGI. The CDR3 loop spans 14 amino acids. In DNA, the CDR3 is TGTGCCAGCAGGGCCGCCAGGGGAACCTACGAGCAGTACTTC. Protein product: CASRAARGTYEQYF.

J is TRBJ2-1 and V is TRBV4-3; 11 bases are a match to TRBD2. V gave up 0 bases and J gave up 9 bases; unmatched junction bases: 10. The CDR3 loop spans 17 amino acids. Germline CDR1 is LGHNA and CDR2 is YSLEER. The CDR3, as DNA: TGCGCCAGCAGCCAAGATTCCGGACTAGCGGGTGTCAGTGAGCAGTTCTTC. Translating gives CASSQDSGLAGVSEQFF.

Remarks on this clone: Other DNA sequences from this sample encode an identical CDR3 as well. This rearrangement joins TRBV18 to TRBJ2-5, with D uncertain. The CDR3 sequence is 12 residues long. Germline lookup yields CDR1 KGHSH and CDR2 LQKENI. V lost 6 bases to trimming and J lost 0 bases, with 5 bases between them. The CDR3 DNA is TGTGCCAGCTCCCCGTACCAAGAGACCCAGTACTTC. It codes for CASSPYQETQYF. Combining the CDR3 with reference TRBV18 and TRBJ2-5 gives the whole variable domain NAGVMQNPRHLVRRRGQEARLRCSPMKGHSHVYWYRQLPEEGLKFMVYLQKENIIDESGMPKERFSAEFPKEGPSILRIQQVVRGDSAAYFCASSPYQETQYFGPGTRLLVL.

Only a few counts were recorded for this clone. CDR3 sequence reads: CASSVDLTPYGYTF. The DNA of the CDR3 is TGTGCCAGCAGCGTAGATCTAACCCCCTATGGCTACACCTTC. This rearrangement joins TRBV9 to TRBJ1-2; D is ambiguous. Trimming removed 0 bases at V and 4 bases at J, with 10 bases between. This CDR3 comprises 14 residues. From germline, CDR1 is SGDLS and CDR2 YYNGEE. The variable domain in full, completed from reference TRBV9 and TRBJ1-2, reads DSGVTQTPKHLITATGQRVTLRCSPRSGDLSVYWYQQSLDQGLQFLIQYYNGEERAKGNILERFSAQQFPDLHSELNLSSLELGDSALYFCASSVDLTPYGYTFGSGTRLTVV.

The chain uses TRBV2 and TRBJ2-7, with a possible D match to TRBD1 (6 bases). CDR3 length: 14 amino acids. Germline V CDR1 and CDR2: SNHLY, FYNNEI. Trimming pared 7 bases from V and 0 bases from J, leaving 13 bases between. CDR3 nucleotide sequence: TGTGCCAGCACCGCTCAGGGGAGCTCCTACGAGCAGTACTTC. Its translation: CASTAQGSSYEQYF.

The rearrangement joins TRBV29-1 to TRBJ1-4, with D uncertain. V was clipped by 4 bases and J by 4 bases, with 13 bases between them. The CDR3 runs to 14 residues. Germline V gene lookup returns CDR1 SQVTM and CDR2 ANQGSEA. The CDR3 region is CSVARGQVNEKLFF. CDR3 in DNA: TGCAGCGTTGCCCGGGGTCAGGTTAATGAAAAACTGTTTTTT.

The chain recombines TRBV9 with TRBJ2-1, with 12 nucleotides matching TRBD2. V shed 7 bases, J shed 1 base, and the junction held 3 bases outside the gene matches. The germline V gene has CDR1 SGDLS and CDR2 YYNGEE. This CDR3 contains 15 residues. In DNA, the CDR3 is TGTGCCAGCGGACTAGCGGGGCAATCCTACAATGAGCAGTTCTTC. It codes for CASGLAGQSYNEQFF. Using reference TRBV9 and TRBJ2-1 for the parts outside the CDR3, the full variable domain is DSGVTQTPKHLITATGQRVTLRCSPRSGDLSVYWYQQSLDQGLQFLIQYYNGEERAKGNILERFSAQQFPDLHSELNLSSLELGDSALYFCASGLAGQSYNEQFFGPGTRLTVL.